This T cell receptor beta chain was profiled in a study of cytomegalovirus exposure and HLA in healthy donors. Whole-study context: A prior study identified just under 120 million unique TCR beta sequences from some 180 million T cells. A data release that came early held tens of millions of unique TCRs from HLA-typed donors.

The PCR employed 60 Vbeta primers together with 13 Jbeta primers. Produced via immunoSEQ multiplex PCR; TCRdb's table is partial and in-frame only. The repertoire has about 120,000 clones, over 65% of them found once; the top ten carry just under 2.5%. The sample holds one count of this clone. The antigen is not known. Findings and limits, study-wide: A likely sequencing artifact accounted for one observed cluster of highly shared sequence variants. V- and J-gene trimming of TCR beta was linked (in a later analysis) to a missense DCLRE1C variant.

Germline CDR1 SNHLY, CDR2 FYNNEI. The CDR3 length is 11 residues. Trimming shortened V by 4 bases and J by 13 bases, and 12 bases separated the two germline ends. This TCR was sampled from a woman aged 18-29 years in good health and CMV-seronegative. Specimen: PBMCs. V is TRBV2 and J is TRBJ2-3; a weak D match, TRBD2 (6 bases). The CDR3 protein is CASSVMGGEYF. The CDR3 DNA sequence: TGTGCCAGCAGTGTGATGGGCGGGGAGTATTTT.